Each of the 32 T cell receptor beta chains below was sequenced from the same sample in a study of shared clonotypes between healthy human individuals. Sequencing used immunoSEQ multiplex PCR; TCRdb keeps in-frame clones, though not all of them. The table shows roughly 1,100,000 clones, with more than 60% occurring only once. Specimen: memory CD4+ T cells sorted from blood. The subset: CD45RA-negative fraction. These receptors were collected from a man aged 18 to 30 in good health.

The gene calls are TRBV5-4 and TRBJ1-2; 7 positions agree with TRBD1. V lost 2 bases and J lost 2; bases outside the gene matches: 3. CDR1 and CDR2 (germline): SGHNT, YYREEE (reference sequence). The length of the CDR3 is 14 residues. CDR3 DNA sequence: TGTGCCAGCAGCTTTAACAGGGGCAACTATGGCTACACCTTC. Translation gives CASSFNRGNYGYTF.

This rearrangement joins TRBV5-1 to TRBJ1-1; the match to TRBD1 covers 10 bases. J lost 3 bases, V lost 3 bases, and 5 bases had no gene match. Germline lookup yields CDR1 SGHRS and CDR2 YFSETQ. CDR3 length equals 15 residues. CDR3 region: CASSSRQGAYTEAFF. CDR3 bases: TGCGCCAGCAGCTCCAGACAGGGGGCGTACACTGAAGCTTTCTTT.

The chain has TRBV7-2 and TRBJ2-3, with no clear D. The CDR3 is made up of 15 amino acids. The germline V gene encodes CDR1 SGHTA and CDR2 FQGNSA. V was cut by 3 bases and J by 4 bases, with 14 bases left in between. CDR3 loop: CASSFSSASADTQYF. In DNA, the CDR3 is TGTGCCAGCAGCTTCTCGTCAGCGTCGGCAGATACGCAGTATTTT.

Ten or more counts support this clone. The V call is TRBV7-2, the J call TRBJ2-1; D perhaps matches TRBD2 (6 bases). CDR1 SGHTA and CDR2 FQGNSA come from the germline V gene. V lost 5 bases and J 1 base, leaving 18 bases between the germline ends. CDR3 length equals 17 residues. For the CDR3, the DNA is TGTGCCAGCAGCCCGCTATGGGGAGGCGCGTCCTACAATGAGCAGTTCTTC. Amino acid sequence: CASSPLWGGASYNEQFF.

The J gene is TRBJ2-2, the V gene TRBV11-3; D not certain. Trimming removed 5 bases at V and 5 bases at J, with 6 bases between. Germline V gene data show CDR1 as SGHNT and CDR2 as YENEEA. CDR3 length: 12 residues. The CDR3 reads CASSPETGELFF. The CDR3 DNA reads TGTGCCAGCAGCCCAGAGACCGGGGAGCTGTTTTTT.

The V call is TRBV27, the J call TRBJ2-1; 8 nucleotides align to TRBD1. Germline V lookup: CDR1 MNHEY, CDR2 SMNVEV (reference sequence). The CDR3 has 15 amino acids. V was pared by 6 bases and J by 5 bases, with 9 bases of the junction left unmatched. CDR3 protein: CASSPRQGINNEQFF. In DNA form, the CDR3 reads TGTGCCAGCAGCCCTAGACAGGGGATAAACAATGAGCAGTTCTTC.

The V and J genes are TRBV4-2 and TRBJ1-6; 9 nucleotides line up with TRBD1. Germline V gene data show CDR1 as LGHNA and CDR2 as YNFKEQ. J lost 10 bases, V lost 3 bases, and 10 bases had no gene match. The CDR3 spans 16 residues. CDR3 nucleotides: TGTGCCAGCAGCCATTTCCCGGGACAGGGCTCCTCACCCCTCCACTTT. It translates to CASSHFPGQGSSPLHF.

The chain uses TRBV2 and TRBJ2-3, with 10 bases fitting TRBD2. CDR1 is SNHLY and CDR2 is FYNNEI in the germline V gene. V lost 5 bases and J lost 6; bases outside the gene matches: 5. The CDR3 totals 14 residues. CDR3 coding DNA: TGTGCCAGCAGTAGACTAGCGGGTATGGATACGCAGTATTTT. Amino acids: CASSRLAGMDTQYF.

This clone was seen just once. The chain carries TRBV18 and TRBJ2-5; 7 bases fit TRBD2. The germline CDR1 and CDR2 sequences are KGHSH and LQKENI. There are 14 residues in the CDR3. Trimming cost V 1 base and J 3 bases; bases outside gene matches: 2. CDR3 sequence: CASSPQLAEETQYF. The CDR3 DNA reads TGTGCCAGCTCACCACAGCTAGCGGAAGAGACCCAGTACTTC.

This clone has at least ten counts. In the same sample, other DNA sequences code for this CDR3. The CDR3 loop reads CASSIGGYGEKLFF. The CDR3 coding sequence is TGTGCCAGTAGTATTGGAGGGTACGGCGAAAAACTGTTTTTT. The V call is TRBV19, the J call TRBJ1-4; D is uncertain. The germline V gene has CDR1 LNHDA and CDR2 SQIVND (reference sequence). The CDR3 length is 14 residues. Trimming took off 3 bases at V and 8 bases at J, with 13 bases between the two ends.

V usage is TRBV6-1 and J usage is TRBJ1-1, with 8 bases that match TRBD1. V dropped 6 bases and J dropped 4; count of bases not matched to a gene: 4. The CDR3 runs 13 residues. CDR1 is MNHNS, CDR2 SASEGT, per germline. CDR3 in DNA: TGTGCCAGCAGGGACAGGGCCACCACTGAAGCTTTCTTT. Translated, it gives CASRDRATTEAFF.

This clone was seen a few times. The genes are TRBV19 and TRBJ2-5, with D possibly matching TRBD2 (6 bases). This CDR3 is built from 14 residues. Germline-derived CDR1 and CDR2 are LNHDA and SQIVND (reference sequence). The germline V and J ends were trimmed by 4 bases and 5 bases, with 14 bases remaining between them. The CDR3 reads CASSRRGVQETQYF. The CDR3 DNA sequence: TGTGCCAGTAGTAGGCGGGGAGTCCAGGAGACCCAGTACTTC.

The count of this clone is one. The chain joins TRBV6-6 to TRBJ2-1, with 8 bases fitting TRBD2. The CDR3 loop spans 15 amino acids. The junction had 12 bases not matched to a gene; V was cut back by 11 bases and J by 3 bases. Germline CDR1 and CDR2: MNHNY and SVGAGI (reference sequence). The CDR3 reads CAATGPSGSYNEQFF. The CDR3 DNA reads TGTGCCGCGACCGGACCCAGCGGGAGCTACAATGAGCAGTTCTTC.

V usage is TRBV4-3 and J usage is TRBJ1-1; D not resolved. This CDR3 has 13 residues. V gave up 0 bases and J gave up 2 bases, with 4 bases separating them. In germline, CDR1 is LGHNA, CDR2 YSLEER. The CDR3, as DNA: TGCGCCAGCAGCCAAGACCATAACACTGAAGCTTTCTTT. Translating gives CASSQDHNTEAFF.

The gene calls are TRBV6-1 and TRBJ1-6, with unresolved D. This CDR3 region has 16 residues. The ends were cut back, 1 base at V and 10 bases at J, with 17 bases in the middle. CDR1 is MNHNS, CDR2 SASEGT, per germline. The CDR3 DNA follows: TGTGCCAGCAGTGAAGACGAGGTTTTAAGTGGATCACCCCTCCACTTT. Translating it yields CASSEDEVLSGSPLHF.

The chain links TRBV5-4 to TRBJ2-7; 8 bases are shared with TRBD2. Germline V lookup: CDR1 SGHNT, CDR2 YYREEE (reference sequence). This CDR3 is 13 amino acids long. V shed 1 base, J shed 3 bases, and the junction held 0 bases outside the gene matches. CDR3 bases: TGTGCCAGCAGCTTGCTAGCGGGCTACGAGCAGTACTTC. It translates to CASSLLAGYEQYF. Filled out from reference TRBV5-4 and TRBJ2-7, the complete variable domain reads ETGVTQSPTHLIKTRGQQVTLRCSSQSGHNTVSWYQQALGQGPQFIFQYYREEENGRGNFPPRFSGLQFPNYSSELNVNALELDDSALYLCASSLLAGYEQYFGPGTRLTVT.

The V and J genes are TRBV29-1 and TRBJ2-5; 9 positions match TRBD1. The CDR3 sequence is 13 residues long. With 8 bases clipped from V and 0 bases from J, the junction kept 4 bases outside the gene matches. In germline, CDR1 is SQVTM, CDR2 ANQGSEA. The CDR3 protein is CSFRDRDQETQYF. DNA of the CDR3: TGCAGCTTCCGGGACAGGGACCAAGAGACCCAGTACTTC.

The rearrangement uses TRBV5-1 and TRBJ2-5; D is unresolved. CDR3 size: 15 residues. Germline V gene data show CDR1 as SGHRS and CDR2 as YFSETQ. The V and J ends lost 0 bases and 1 base respectively, with 10 bases between them. The CDR3 nucleotides are TGCGCCAGCAGCTTGGTATCGGAGCCCCAAGAGACCCAGTACTTC. Translating gives CASSLVSEPQETQYF.

V is TRBV5-1 and J is TRBJ2-1; weak D call: TRBD2 (5 bases). CDR3 size: 15 residues. The V and J ends lost 4 bases and 0 bases respectively, with 11 bases between them. Germline V gene data show CDR1 as SGHRS and CDR2 as YFSETQ. CDR3 bases: TGCGCCAGCAGCATTAGCGTTTCCTCCTACAATGAGCAGTTCTTC. This translates into CASSISVSSYNEQFF.

The chain has TRBV4-1 and TRBJ1-6; the D gene is possibly TRBD1 (5 bases). Germline V gives CDR1 MGHRA, CDR2 YSYEKL. Trimming removed 0 bases at V and 6 bases at J, with 15 bases between. CDR3 length: 17 amino acids. The CDR3 DNA follows: TGCGCCAGCAGCCAAGATAGGGGCAGCTGGTTTAATTCACCCCTCCACTTT. It is translated as CASSQDRGSWFNSPLHF.

This chain connects TRBV6-8 to TRBJ1-2; 7 bases map to TRBD1. Germline V lookup: CDR1 MNHGY, CDR2 SAAAGT. V lost 2 bases, J lost 4 bases, and 7 bases stayed unmatched. This CDR3 contains 15 residues. DNA of the CDR3: TGTGCCAGCAGTTACAGTGGGCAGGGGGGCTATGGCTACACCTTC. Its protein is CASSYSGQGGYGYTF.

J is TRBJ1-6 and V is TRBV5-6; maybe TRBD1 (6 bases). V shed 4 bases and J shed 7 bases, with 15 bases lying between them. The germline V gene encodes CDR1 SGHDT and CDR2 YYEEEE. This CDR3 spans 15 amino acids. CDR3 amino acids: CASSLRGGPNSPLHF. As DNA, the CDR3 is TGTGCCAGCAGCCTCAGGGGAGGCCCGAATTCACCCCTCCACTTT.

J is TRBJ1-1 and V is TRBV5-8; 9 nucleotides line up with TRBD1. Looked up from germline, CDR1 is SGHTS and CDR2 is YDEGEE. Losses at the gene ends were 0 bases for V and 4 bases for J; bases not matched to a gene: 4. The CDR3 sequence is 15 residues long. The CDR3 DNA follows: TGTGCCAGCAGCTTGGGGGACAGGGACGGCACTGAAGCTTTCTTT. It translates to CASSLGDRDGTEAFF.

The chain links TRBV5-1 to TRBJ2-6, with a possible D match to TRBD2 (5 bases). The CDR3 is 18 residues long. Trimming pared 4 bases from V and 0 bases from J, leaving 17 bases between. In germline, CDR1 is SGHRS, CDR2 YFSETQ. CDR3 sequence: CASSVGPTGISGANVLTF. The CDR3 region has the DNA TGCGCCAGCAGCGTCGGACCGACGGGAATCTCTGGGGCCAACGTCCTGACTTTC.

The chain links TRBV18 to TRBJ2-2; perhaps TRBD2 as D (6 bases). Germline V gene data show CDR1 as KGHSH and CDR2 as LQKENI. This CDR3 spans 14 amino acids. The ends were cut back, 4 bases at V and 6 bases at J, with 12 bases in the middle. CDR3 in DNA: TGTGCCAGCTCACTAGGACGCGGGGCCGGGGAGCTGTTTTTT. The encoded protein is CASSLGRGAGELFF.

This sequence joins TRBV18 and TRBJ1-3; no clear D gene. Germline loops: CDR1 KGHSH, CDR2 LQKENI. Trimming left V 0 bases short and J 0 bases short, with 12 bases between. This CDR3 spans 17 amino acids. The CDR3 reads CASSPPTTISSGNTIYF. As DNA, the CDR3 is TGTGCCAGCTCACCACCGACGACTATAAGCTCTGGAAACACCATATATTTT. Using reference TRBV18 and TRBJ1-3 for the parts outside the CDR3, the full variable domain is NAGVMQNPRHLVRRRGQEARLRCSPMKGHSHVYWYRQLPEEGLKFMVYLQKENIIDESGMPKERFSAEFPKEGPSILRIQQVVRGDSAAYFCASSPPTTISSGNTIYFGEGSWLTVV.

This clone came up many times. Written as DNA, the CDR3 is TGTGCCAGCAGAGTTTTACAGGGGCGGTATAGCAATCAGCCCCAGCATTTT. Translated, it gives CASRVLQGRYSNQPQHF. The chain employs TRBV21-1 and TRBJ1-5; TRBD1, the table's D call, lacks a check against the DNA. TRBV21-1 is a known pseudogene. The CDR3 is 17 amino acids.

The chain employs TRBV7-8 and TRBJ2-6; TRBD1 might be the D (5 bases). Trimming removed 1 base from V and 0 bases from J, with 7 bases in between. The CDR3 contains 16 residues. The germline gives CDR1 SGHVS, CDR2 FQNEAQ. The DNA for the CDR3 is TGTGCCAGCAGCTTAGATAGGGGCTCTGGGGCCAACGTCCTGACTTTC. Translating gives CASSLDRGSGANVLTF. The entire variable domain, with the rest obtained from reference TRBV7-8 and TRBJ2-6, is as follows: GAGVSQSPRYKVAKRGQDVALRCDPISGHVSLFWYQQALGQGPEFLTYFQNEAQLDKSGLPSDRFFAERPEGSVSTLKIQRTQQEDSAVYLCASSLDRGSGANVLTFGAGSRLTVL.

Only a few counts were recorded for this clone. This chain connects TRBV5-6 to TRBJ2-1; unclear D gene. Germline V gene sequence: CDR1 SGHDT, CDR2 YYEEEE. The V end lost 2 bases, the J end lost 5 bases, and 5 bases lay between the germline ends. CDR3 size: 12 residues. CDR3 loop: CASSFNHNEQFF. For the CDR3, the DNA is TGTGCCAGCAGCTTCAACCACAATGAGCAGTTCTTC.

V is TRBV6-7 and J is TRBJ2-1; D uncertain. TRBV6-7 falls under the ORF class, with uncertain function. V dropped 4 bases and J dropped 2 bases, with 12 bases sitting between them. This CDR3 has 15 amino acids. The CDR3 DNA sequence: TGTGCCAGCAGTTTAAGGATCCCGCCCTACAATGAGCAGTTCTTC. It specifies CASSLRIPPYNEQFF.

CDR3 in amino acids: CASTLILRERTPPLHF. CDR3 nucleotides: TGTGCCAGCACCCTAATACTTAGGGAAAGGACTCCACCCCTCCACTTT. The V call is TRBV11-2, the J call TRBJ1-6; D call uncertain. CDR3 length: 16 amino acids. Germline V lookup: CDR1 SGHAT, CDR2 FQNNGV. The V end lost 7 bases, the J end lost 11 bases, and 24 bases lay between the germline ends.

This clone has more than one count but fewer than ten. The chain employs TRBV7-9 and TRBJ2-3; D is uncertain. The length of the CDR3 is 15 residues. Germline V CDR1 and CDR2: SEHNR, FQNEAQ (reference sequence). V was pared by 0 bases and J by 1 base, with 8 bases between. The CDR3 nucleotides are TGTGCCAGCAGCTTAGCCGGTCTCCGCACAGATACGCAGTATTTT. This translates into CASSLAGLRTDTQYF.